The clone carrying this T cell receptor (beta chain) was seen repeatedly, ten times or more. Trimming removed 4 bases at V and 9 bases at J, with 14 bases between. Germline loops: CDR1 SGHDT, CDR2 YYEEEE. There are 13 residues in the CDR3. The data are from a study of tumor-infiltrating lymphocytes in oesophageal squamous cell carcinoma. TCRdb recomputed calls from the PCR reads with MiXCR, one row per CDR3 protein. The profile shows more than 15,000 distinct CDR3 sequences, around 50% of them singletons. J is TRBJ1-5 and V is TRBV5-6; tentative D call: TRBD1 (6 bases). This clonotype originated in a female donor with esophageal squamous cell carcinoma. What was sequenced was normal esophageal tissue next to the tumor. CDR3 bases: TGTGCCAGCAGCCTCACAGGGAAGGGGCCCCAGCATTTT. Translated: CASSLTGKGPQHF.